What follows are 2 T cell receptor beta chains derived from one specimen sequenced in a study of cytomegalovirus exposure and HLA in healthy donors. Both 60 Vbeta primers and 13 Jbeta primers went into the PCR. Repertoires were generated with immunoSEQ multiplex PCR, while TCRdb's copy carries only in-frame clones and drops some. The sample comprises 160,000 or so clones, about 72% of which are singletons, and 2% to 2.5% rests with the top ten. Sequencing used PBMCs. These receptors were obtained from a human donor in good health.

The rearrangement links TRBV4-3 to TRBJ1-1; D remains unclear. Germline values: CDR1 LGHNA, CDR2 YSLEER. The V end lost 4 bases, the J end lost 2 bases, and 8 bases lay between the germline ends. The CDR3 sequence is 13 residues long. The CDR3 sequence is CASSPVRNTEAFF. The CDR3 DNA is TGCGCCAGCAGCCCCGTGAGAAACACTGAAGCTTTCTTT.

V gene TRBV20-1 combines with J gene TRBJ1-1; D unresolved. The CDR3 has 11 residues. Trimming shortened V by 1 base and J by 11 bases, and 11 bases separated the two germline ends. Germline assignment: CDR1 DFQATT and CDR2 SNEGSKA (reference sequence). CDR3 loop: CSARAGARAFF. The CDR3 DNA reads TGCAGTGCTAGAGCGGGAGCTCGGGCTTTCTTT.